A single sample gave rise to the 31 T cell receptor beta chains below, sequenced in a study of blood T cells in healthy people across ages. Next came a second PCR, run for about 7 to 12 cycles, which used a sample-barcoded 5' primer along with a J-beta primer mix. TCRdb analysed the 5' RACE reads with MiXCR anew, one entry per CDR3 protein. The table includes fewer than 1.5 million distinct CDR3 sequences, roughly 40% detected once. Sequencing input: blood. Every receptor here comes from a woman aged 18 to 35 in good health.

This CDR3 is CASSLVAAQGGGYTF. In nucleotides, the CDR3 is TGTGCCAGCAGCTTAGTGGCCGCACAGGGAGGTGGCTACACCTTC. The rearrangement links TRBV7-9 to TRBJ1-2, with a weak D call TRBD1 (6 bases). The germline V gene has CDR1 SEHNR and CDR2 FQNEAQ (reference sequence). V dropped 1 base and J dropped 7 bases, with 16 bases sitting between them. The length of the CDR3 is 15 residues.

The rearrangement joins TRBV6-6 to TRBJ1-4, with 7 bases matching TRBD1. CDR1 and CDR2 from the germline V gene are MNHNY and SVGAGI (reference sequence). This CDR3 contains 13 residues. The J segment lost 10 bases and the V segment lost 6 bases, leaving 8 bases of the junction unmatched. In DNA, the CDR3 is TGTGCCAGCAGAGGAGGGGGCGGTTTAAAACTGTTTTTT. As protein: CASRGGGGLKLFF.

This clonotype turned up a few times. The chain recombines TRBV7-9 with TRBJ1-6; unclear D gene. V lost 7 bases and J 7 bases, leaving 17 bases between the germline ends. Germline V CDR1 and CDR2: SEHNR, FQNEAQ (reference sequence). The CDR3 has 15 amino acids. In nucleotides, the CDR3 is TGTGCCAGCACCCTACCGGATCCCGCAAATTCACCCCTCCACTTT. Translated: CASTLPDPANSPLHF.

This clonotype was seen more than once but under ten times. The chain carries TRBV12-3 or TRBV12-4 and TRBJ1-5, with 9 nucleotides matching TRBD1. With V trimmed by 3 bases and J by 6 bases, 6 bases remained unmatched. This CDR3 comprises 15 residues. For the CDR3, the DNA is TGTGCCAGCAGTTTCAACAGGGGGCATGGTCAGCCCCAGCATTTT. Protein product: CASSFNRGHGQPQHF.

This clonotype was seen a single time. The V gene is TRBV4-2, the J gene TRBJ2-1; D is ambiguous. The germline CDR1 and CDR2 sequences are LGHNA and YNFKEQ. The CDR3 loop spans 17 amino acids. Deletions cut 6 bases from V and 5 bases from J, with 23 bases between. Here the CDR3 DNA reads TGTGCCAGCAGGCATACGAGTGGGCAGGTCCTAAACAATGAGCAGTTCTTC. This codes for CASRHTSGQVLNNEQFF.

V usage is TRBV9 and J usage is TRBJ2-1; D ambiguous. CDR3 length equals 13 residues. Trimming took 0 bases from V and 9 from J, leaving 10 bases between them. CDR1 and CDR2 (germline): SGDLS, YYNGEE. CDR3: CASSVGMGIEQFF. The CDR3 coding sequence is TGTGCCAGCAGCGTAGGAATGGGGATTGAGCAGTTCTTC. Variable domain in full (rest from reference TRBV9 and TRBJ2-1): DSGVTQTPKHLITATGQRVTLRCSPRSGDLSVYWYQQSLDQGLQFLIQYYNGEERAKGNILERFSAQQFPDLHSELNLSSLELGDSALYFCASSVGMGIEQFFGPGTRLTVL.

There are a few counts of this clonotype. The CDR3 region is CASSPLVNYEQYF. The CDR3 DNA reads as TGCGCCAGCAGCCCTTTGGTCAACTACGAGCAGTACTTC. The rearrangement joins TRBV4-1 to TRBJ2-7, with D unresolved. The CDR3 is 13 amino acids. The germline gives CDR1 MGHRA, CDR2 YSYEKL. The V gene lost 4 bases and the J gene lost 3 bases, with 10 bases spanning the gap.

This clonotype was detected a few times. The rearrangement joins TRBV6-5 to TRBJ2-7; D might be TRBD1 (6 bases). Germline CDR1 is MNHEY and CDR2 is SVGAGI. The CDR3 covers 15 residues. The ends were cut back, 2 bases at V and 2 bases at J, with 13 bases in the middle. The CDR3 nucleotides read TGTGCCAGCAGTTACCTTCGGACAGCCCCCTACGAGCAGTACTTC. Its translation is CASSYLRTAPYEQYF.

The chain has TRBV20-1 and TRBJ2-1; TRBD2 agrees at 12 bases. CDR3 length: 18 residues. Germline V gene lookup returns CDR1 DFQATT and CDR2 SNEGSKA (reference sequence). The V segment lost 3 bases and the J segment 5 bases; nucleotides outside the gene matches: 14. The CDR3 nucleotides read TGCAGTGCTAGTGGGCTAGCGGGAGGGCTAATCCCCCACAATGAGCAGTTCTTC. This sequence encodes CSASGLAGGLIPHNEQFF.

The chain employs TRBV20-1 and TRBJ2-1; 7 bases are a match to TRBD2. The CDR3 extends over 17 amino acids. Germline assignment: CDR1 DFQATT and CDR2 SNEGSKA (reference sequence). V was pared by 6 bases and J by 0 bases, with 14 bases of the junction left unmatched. The CDR3 region is CSASGPSGASSYNEQFF. The DNA of the CDR3 is TGCAGTGCCTCGGGTCCGAGCGGGGCCAGCTCCTACAATGAGCAGTTCTTC.

Of note for this clonotype: A read error may account for a junction end that differs from germline. This chain connects TRBV12-3 or TRBV12-4 to TRBJ2-7, with a tentative D call TRBD1 (5 bases). There are 15 residues in the CDR3. CDR3 loop: CASSPGVQGYYKQYF. DNA for the CDR3: TGTGCCAGCAGCCCCGGTGTGCAGGGCTACTACAAGCAGTACTTC.

The V call is TRBV20-1, the J call TRBJ2-3, with 14 positions matching TRBD2. The CDR3 sequence is 17 residues long. Germline V gene data show CDR1 as DFQATT and CDR2 as SNEGSKA (reference sequence). The J segment lost 0 bases and the V segment lost 3 bases, leaving 5 bases of the junction unmatched. CDR3 DNA: TGCAGTGCTAGCCGACTAGCGGGAGGGCCTAGCACAGATACGCAGTATTTT. The encoded protein is CSASRLAGGPSTDTQYF.

The gene calls are TRBV27 and TRBJ1-4; D gene unclear. V lost 1 base to trimming and J lost 4 bases, with 10 bases between them. CDR1 and CDR2 from the germline V gene are MNHEY and SMNVEV (reference sequence). This CDR3 comprises 15 residues. This CDR3 reads CASSLWAGINEKLFF. The CDR3 DNA follows: TGTGCCAGCAGTTTATGGGCGGGTATTAATGAAAAACTGTTTTTT. Combining the CDR3 with reference TRBV27 and TRBJ1-4 gives the whole variable domain EAQVTQNPRYLITVTGKKLTVTCSQNMNHEYMSWYRQDPGLGLRQIYYSMNVEVTDKGDVPEGYKVSRKEKRNFPLILESPSPNQTSLYFCASSLWAGINEKLFFGSGTQLSVL.

The J gene is TRBJ2-1, the V gene TRBV20-1; D gene uncertain. The DNA end lines up better with TRBJ2-7; the J call may be wrong. The CDR3 covers 17 residues. The V gene's germline CDR1 is DFQATT and CDR2 SNEGSKA (reference sequence). This CDR3 is CSATSIGRRGVYNEQYF. The DNA for the CDR3 is TGCAGTGCTACCTCCATAGGGCGTAGAGGAGTCTACAATGAGCAGTACTTC.

CDR3 sequence reads: CASSPGDRGREKLFF. The CDR3 DNA follows: TGCGCCAGCAGCCCGGGGGACAGGGGGCGTGAAAAACTGTTTTTT. V is TRBV5-1 and J is TRBJ1-4; 12 bases map to TRBD1. The germline V gene encodes CDR1 SGHRS and CDR2 YFSETQ. The V gene end was trimmed by 4 bases and the J gene end by 7 bases; junction bases not matched to a gene: 5. The CDR3 sequence is 15 residues long.

This clonotype appeared a few times. The chain employs TRBV12-3 or TRBV12-4 and TRBJ2-7; D ambiguous. V was pared by 3 bases and J by 10 bases, with 16 bases between. The CDR3 runs to 13 residues. The CDR3 bases are TGTGCCAGCAGTTTTCGACGCACGACGTACCAGTACTTC. This codes for CASSFRRTTYQYF.

The sample holds a few counts of this clonotype. The rearrangement links TRBV6-6 to TRBJ2-1, with TRBD2 identical over 9 bases. The ends lost 6 bases at V and 7 bases at J; junction bases unmatched: 7. The CDR3 totals 14 residues. The germline gives CDR1 MNHNY, CDR2 SVGAGI (reference sequence). CDR3 in amino acids: CASRTAGGKNEQFF. CDR3 nucleotide sequence: TGTGCCAGCAGGACAGCGGGAGGTAAAAATGAGCAGTTCTTC.

The chain recombines TRBV6-1 with TRBJ1-4, with no clear D. Trimming shortened V by 4 bases and J by 4 bases, and 13 bases separated the two germline ends. The CDR3 length is 15 residues. Germline V gene sequence: CDR1 MNHNS, CDR2 SASEGT. CDR3 loop: CASSARQADNEKLFF. CDR3 in DNA: TGTGCCAGCAGTGCCCGCCAGGCTGATAATGAAAAACTGTTTTTT.

The chain joins TRBV15 to TRBJ1-2; D gene ambiguous. CDR3 length: 11 amino acids. From germline, CDR1 is LNHNV and CDR2 YYDKDF (reference sequence). V lost 5 bases to trimming and J lost 6 bases, with 7 bases between them. As DNA, the CDR3 is TGTGCCACCAGCGGATTAAATGGCTACACCTTC. It codes for CATSGLNGYTF.

The V call is TRBV12-3 or TRBV12-4, the J call TRBJ1-5; D gene uncertain. The length of the CDR3 is 15 residues. V was cut by 1 base and J by 6 bases, with 13 bases left in between. CDR3 amino acids: CASSLGLIGGQPQHF. The CDR3 region has the DNA TGTGCCAGCAGTTTAGGACTCATCGGAGGTCAGCCCCAGCATTTT.

Comments on this clonotype: At one end the junction does not follow the germline gene, possibly because of a read error. The gene calls are TRBV7-3 and TRBJ2-3; TRBD2 agrees at 10 bases. The CDR3 length is 18 residues. Germline V gene lookup returns CDR1 SGHTA and CDR2 FQGTGA. CDR3 protein: CASSLVPSGGLNTDTKYF. Here the CDR3 DNA reads TGTGCCAGCAGCTTAGTGCCTAGCGGGGGTCTAAACACAGATACGAAGTATTTT.

This chain joins TRBV10-3 and TRBJ2-3; maybe TRBD2 (6 bases). V lost 0 bases, J lost 3 bases, and 13 bases lay in between. CDR3 length equals 16 residues. CDR1 and CDR2 from the germline V gene are ENHRY and SYGVKD. CDR3 sequence: CAISESRWDLTDTQYF. The CDR3 DNA reads as TGTGCCATCAGTGAGTCGAGATGGGACTTAACAGATACGCAGTATTTT.

J is TRBJ2-7 and V is TRBV10-3; weak D call: TRBD2 (7 bases). Germline assignment: CDR1 ENHRY and CDR2 SYGVKD. With 6 bases removed from V and 0 bases from J, the gap between germline ends came to 15 bases. The CDR3 runs to 15 residues. The CDR3 nucleotides are TGTGCCATCAGCGGGGAGGGGGGTAGCTCCTACGAGCAGTACTTC. It encodes CAISGEGGSSYEQYF.

The J gene is TRBJ2-1, the V gene TRBV6-5, with D perhaps TRBD1 or TRBD2 (6 bases each). Trimming pared 2 bases from V and 4 bases from J, leaving 18 bases between. Looked up from germline, CDR1 is MNHEY and CDR2 is SVGAGI. The CDR3 extends over 17 amino acids. The CDR3 spells CASSYGGQLRIYNEQFF. The CDR3 nucleotides are TGTGCCAGCAGTTACGGGGGGCAGCTCAGAATTTACAATGAGCAGTTCTTC.

This clonotype has just a few counts. The rearrangement uses TRBV7-2 and TRBJ2-1, with D possibly TRBD2 on 5 matching bases. Trimming took off 0 bases at V and 8 bases at J, with 8 bases between the two ends. The CDR3 covers 13 residues. Germline V CDR1 and CDR2: SGHTA, FQGNSA. DNA for the CDR3: TGTGCCAGCAGCTTAGCCCCCGGGGATGAGCAGTTCTTC. Translated, it gives CASSLAPGDEQFF.

The V gene is TRBV20-1, the J gene TRBJ2-7; weak D call: TRBD2 (6 bases). V lost 6 bases to trimming and J lost 3 bases, with 21 bases between them. The CDR3 has 15 residues. Germline V CDR1 and CDR2: DFQATT, SNEGSKA (reference sequence). The CDR3: CSATKRAEQFYEQYF. The CDR3 DNA follows: TGCAGTGCAACAAAGCGGGCGGAGCAGTTCTACGAGCAGTACTTC.

The chain uses TRBV20-1 and TRBJ1-6, with D hard to call. Germline-derived CDR1 and CDR2 are DFQATT and SNEGSKA (reference sequence). V was trimmed by 2 bases and J by 8 bases, leaving 13 bases between them. CDR3 size: 14 residues. CDR3 in amino acids: CSARPPQRDSPLHF. CDR3 bases: TGCAGTGCTAGACCCCCACAACGGGATTCACCCCTCCACTTT.

The rearrangement uses TRBV6-6 and TRBJ1-5; 7 bases are a match to TRBD1. The V and J ends lost 7 bases and 4 bases, in that order; junction bases with no gene match: 4. The CDR3 is 13 residues long. Germline V gene sequence: CDR1 MNHNY, CDR2 SVGAGI (reference sequence). CDR3 region: CASNLQGNQPQHF. CDR3 in DNA: TGTGCCAGCAACCTACAGGGGAATCAGCCCCAGCATTTT.

This chain joins TRBV28 and TRBJ2-4; 11 bases agree with TRBD1. Matching the DNA end better, TRBJ2-7 makes the J call doubtful. Germline V gene sequence: CDR1 MDHEN, CDR2 SYDVKM. This CDR3 has 15 residues. For the CDR3, the DNA is TGTGCCAGCACGTCAACCGGGACAGGGGGAAACGAGCAGTACTTC. It yields the protein CASTSTGTGGNEQYF.

This clonotype was found a few times. The chain couples TRBV6-5 to TRBJ2-1, with 9 bases fitting TRBD1. The germline gives CDR1 MNHEY, CDR2 SVGAGI. After removal of 6 bases from V and 4 bases from J, the junction contained 7 bases not matched to a gene. The length of the CDR3 is 15 residues. CDR3 in amino acids: CASSTGTGLYNEQFF. In nucleotides, the CDR3 is TGTGCCAGCAGCACGGGGACAGGGCTATACAATGAGCAGTTCTTC.

The genes are TRBV7-2 and TRBJ1-4, with D maybe TRBD1 (5 bases). V dropped 2 bases and J dropped 3 bases, with 10 bases sitting between them. This CDR3 is 15 amino acids long. Germline V CDR1 and CDR2: SGHTA, FQGNSA. This CDR3 reads CASSLFGGPNEKLFF. As DNA, the CDR3 is TGTGCCAGCAGCTTATTCGGGGGACCTAATGAAAAACTGTTTTTT.